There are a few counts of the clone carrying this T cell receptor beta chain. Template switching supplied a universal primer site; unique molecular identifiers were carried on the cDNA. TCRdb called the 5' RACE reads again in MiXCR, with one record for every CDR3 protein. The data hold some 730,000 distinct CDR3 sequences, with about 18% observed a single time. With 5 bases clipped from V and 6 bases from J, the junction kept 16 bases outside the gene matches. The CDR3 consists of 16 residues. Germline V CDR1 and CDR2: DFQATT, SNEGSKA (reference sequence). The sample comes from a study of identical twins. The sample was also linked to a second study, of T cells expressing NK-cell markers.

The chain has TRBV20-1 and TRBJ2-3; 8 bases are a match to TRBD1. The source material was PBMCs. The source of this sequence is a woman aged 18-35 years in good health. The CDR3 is CSAPPVDREGRDTQYF. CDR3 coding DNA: TGCAGTGCTCCGCCGGTGGACAGGGAAGGCAGGGATACGCAGTATTTT.